The 4 T cell receptor beta chains below were found in one sample sequenced in a study of blood T cell repertoires in COVID-19. Sequenced by immunoSEQ multiplex PCR; TCRdb stores in-frame clones only, minus some. The sample shows around 250,000 clones, around four fifths of them seen only once. Sequenced: peripheral blood. The origin of the receptors is a man aged 35 to 55 with active or convalescent COVID-19.

The rearrangement uses TRBV7-6 and TRBJ1-1, with D unclear. This CDR3 spans 13 amino acids. CDR1 is SGHVS, CDR2 FNYEAQ, per germline. Trimming cost V 1 base and J 1 base, with 4 bases left between them. The CDR3: CASSLGKNTEAFF. The CDR3 nucleotides read TGTGCCAGCAGCTTAGGTAAGAACACTGAAGCTTTCTTT.

For this clone: Other nucleotide sequences from this sample produce the same CDR3. The gene calls are TRBV29-1 and TRBJ1-1; TRBD1 is a possible D gene (5 bases). V shed 6 bases and J shed 0 bases, with 8 bases lying between them. This CDR3 comprises 12 residues. Germline V gives CDR1 SQVTM, CDR2 ANQGSEA. The chain's CDR3 is CSVGGLNTEAFF. Here the CDR3 DNA reads TGCAGCGTCGGGGGTTTGAACACTGAAGCTTTCTTT.

The rearrangement links TRBV19 to TRBJ1-4, with 9 bases lining up with TRBD1. This CDR3 comprises 15 residues. Germline trimming cut 3 bases from V and 8 bases from J; bases unmatched to any gene: 7. Germline lookup yields CDR1 LNHDA and CDR2 SQIVND (reference sequence). This CDR3 reads CASSIRHGTGEKLFF. CDR3 coding DNA: TGTGCCAGTAGTATCCGTCATGGGACAGGGGAAAAACTGTTTTTT.

The chain links TRBV5-3 to TRBJ1-2; D perhaps matches TRBD1 (6 bases). TRBV5-3 is noted as an ORF with a role that remains uncertain. Trimming shortened V by 4 bases and J by 2 bases, and 21 bases separated the two germline ends. The CDR3 extends over 17 amino acids. CDR3 in amino acids: CARSPAGQSRLNYGYTF. The CDR3 DNA is TGTGCCAGAAGCCCCGCCGGACAGAGTCGATTGAACTATGGCTACACCTTC.